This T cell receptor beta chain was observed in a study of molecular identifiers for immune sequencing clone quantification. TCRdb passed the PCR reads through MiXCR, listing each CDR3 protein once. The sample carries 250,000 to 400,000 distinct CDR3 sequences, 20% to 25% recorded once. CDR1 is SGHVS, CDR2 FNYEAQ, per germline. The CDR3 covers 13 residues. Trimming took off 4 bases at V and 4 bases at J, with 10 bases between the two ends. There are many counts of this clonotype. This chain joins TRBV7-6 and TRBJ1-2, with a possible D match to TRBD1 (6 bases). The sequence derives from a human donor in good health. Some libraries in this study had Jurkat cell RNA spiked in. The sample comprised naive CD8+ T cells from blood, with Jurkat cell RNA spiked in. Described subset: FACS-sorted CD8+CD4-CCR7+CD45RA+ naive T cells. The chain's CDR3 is CASSSLTGYGYTF. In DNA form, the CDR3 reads TGTGCCAGCAGCTCTTTGACAGGCTATGGCTACACCTTC.